Listed here are 2 T cell receptor beta chains from one sample, sequenced in a study of beta chain features in type 1 diabetes. Reverse transcribing all isolated RNA meant expressed TCRB transcripts were sequenced. The repertoire was sequenced with immunoSEQ multiplex PCR; TCRdb's copy has only in-frame clones and lacks some. The table has roughly 610,000 clones, 15% seen once. The specimen sequenced was naive CD4+ T cells from blood. The receptors here all came from a man between 18 and 29 years old in good health.

V and J are TRBV4-1 and TRBJ2-7; tentative D call: TRBD2 (5 bases). Germline V gives CDR1 MGHRA, CDR2 YSYEKL. There are 19 residues in the CDR3. The V end was cut by 1 base, the J end by 0 bases, with 22 bases between. CDR3 protein: CASSQGSGVLGGSSYEQYF. The CDR3 DNA sequence: TGCGCCAGCAGCCAAGGGTCTGGCGTGCTGGGTGGGAGCTCCTACGAGCAGTACTTC.

This clone came up a few times. Other DNA sequences in the same sample also yield this CDR3. The chain joins TRBV30 to TRBJ1-2; no firm D call. The CDR3 runs 12 residues. Trimming removed 1 base from V and 5 bases from J, with 8 bases in between. Germline assignment: CDR1 GTSNPN and CDR2 SVGIG (reference sequence). The CDR3 here is CAWSGGSYGYTF. Written as DNA, the CDR3 is TGTGCCTGGAGTGGAGGGTCATATGGCTACACCTTC. Using reference TRBV30 and TRBJ1-2 for the parts outside the CDR3, the full variable domain is SQTIHQWPATLVQPVGSPLSLECTVEGTSNPNLYWYRQAAGRGLQLLFYSVGIGQISSEVPQNLSASRPQDRQFILSSKKLLLSDSGFYLCAWSGGSYGYTFGSGTRLTVV.